This TCR beta chain appears in the sequencing data of a study of blood T cell repertoires in COVID-19. The germline CDR1 and CDR2 sequences are LGHDT and YNNKEL (reference sequence). V lost 1 base and J lost 4; bases outside the gene matches: 8. CDR3 length: 16 residues. Per the original data handling: Scientists estimated how many nucleated cells there were by amplifying reference gene primers. TCRdb keeps only in-frame clones here, not all; method: immunoSEQ multiplex PCR. That table is the source of V, J and clone size, and D and trimming were worked out from the DNA. In the table there are roughly 250,000 clones, 65% to 85% of which are singletons.

This TCR derives from a person between 65 and 80 years old with COVID-19, enrolled during active disease. Sample: peripheral blood. This chain links TRBV3-1 (or the pseudogene TRBV3-2) with TRBJ2-3; 7 bases are shared with TRBD2. This CDR3 reads CASSQGGGLGADTQYF. In nucleotides, the CDR3 is TGTGCCAGCAGCCAAGGGGGAGGACTAGGGGCAGATACGCAGTATTTT.